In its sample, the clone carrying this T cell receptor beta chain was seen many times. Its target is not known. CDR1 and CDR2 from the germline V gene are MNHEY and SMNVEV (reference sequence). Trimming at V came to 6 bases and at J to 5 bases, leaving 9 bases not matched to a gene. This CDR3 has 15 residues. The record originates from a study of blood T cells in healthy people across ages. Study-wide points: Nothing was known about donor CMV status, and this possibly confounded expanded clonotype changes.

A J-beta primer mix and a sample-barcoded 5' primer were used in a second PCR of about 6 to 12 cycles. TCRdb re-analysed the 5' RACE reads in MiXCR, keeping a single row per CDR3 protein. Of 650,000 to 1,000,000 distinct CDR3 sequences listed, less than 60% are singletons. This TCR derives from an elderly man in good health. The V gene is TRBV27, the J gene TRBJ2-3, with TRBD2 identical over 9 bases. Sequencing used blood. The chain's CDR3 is CASRRAGGPQDTQYF. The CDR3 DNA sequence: TGTGCCAGCAGAAGGGCGGGAGGGCCACAAGATACGCAGTATTTT.